This TCR beta chain is from a study of cytomegalovirus exposure and HLA in healthy donors. Study conclusions and caveats: Common viral pathogens (according to a later analysis) appeared linked to several of the most significant clusters.

13 Jbeta primers and 60 Vbeta primers were used for the PCR. Some clones are missing from TCRdb's copy, which holds only in-frame ones; the method was immunoSEQ multiplex PCR. The sample lists some 120,000 clones, approximately 68% occurring once. This clone was detected a few times. No antigen is known for it. The specimen was PBMCs. The receptor was derived from a man under 40 in good health and CMV-seropositive.

The CDR3 bases are TGTGCCATCGGACTAGCATCGACCGGGGAGCTGTTTTTT. Translated: CAIGLASTGELFF. The V call is TRBV2, the J call TRBJ2-2; 8 bases are a match to TRBD2. With V trimmed by 10 bases and J by 5 bases, 6 bases remained unmatched. The CDR3 covers 13 residues. Germline V lookup: CDR1 SNHLY, CDR2 FYNNEI.